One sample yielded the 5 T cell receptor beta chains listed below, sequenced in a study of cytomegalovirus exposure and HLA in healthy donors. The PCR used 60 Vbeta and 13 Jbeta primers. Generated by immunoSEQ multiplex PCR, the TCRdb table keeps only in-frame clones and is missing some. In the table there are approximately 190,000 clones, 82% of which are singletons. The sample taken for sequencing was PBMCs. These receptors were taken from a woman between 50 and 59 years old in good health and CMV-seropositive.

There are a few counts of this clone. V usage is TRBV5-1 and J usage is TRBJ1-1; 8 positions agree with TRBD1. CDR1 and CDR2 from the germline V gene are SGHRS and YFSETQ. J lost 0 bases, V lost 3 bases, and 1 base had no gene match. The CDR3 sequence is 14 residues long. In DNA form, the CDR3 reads TGCGCCAGCAGCTCGACAGGGGTGAACACTGAAGCTTTCTTT. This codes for CASSSTGVNTEAFF.

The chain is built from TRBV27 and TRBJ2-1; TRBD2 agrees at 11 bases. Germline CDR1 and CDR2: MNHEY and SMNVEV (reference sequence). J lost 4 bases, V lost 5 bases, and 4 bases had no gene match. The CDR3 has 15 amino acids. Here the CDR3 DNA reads TGTGCCAGCAGTCGTCTAGCGGGGGGATACAATGAGCAGTTCTTC. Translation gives CASSRLAGGYNEQFF.

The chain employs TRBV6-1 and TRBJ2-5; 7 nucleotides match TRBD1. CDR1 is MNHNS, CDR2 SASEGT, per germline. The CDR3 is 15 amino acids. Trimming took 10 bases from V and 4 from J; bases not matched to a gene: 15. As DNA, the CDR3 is TGTGCCACCAACTTTGGGCAGGGGGTTGGAGAGACCCAGTACTTC. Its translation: CATNFGQGVGETQYF.

This CDR3 reads CASSQPGLAVEQYF. The DNA for the CDR3 is TGCGCCAGCAGTCAACCGGGACTAGCAGTCGAGCAGTACTTC. The chain uses TRBV23-1 and TRBJ2-7, with TRBD2 matching 9 bases. TRBV23-1 is assigned to the ORF class and has an uncertain function. J lost 6 bases, V lost 2 bases, and 5 bases had no gene match. The CDR3 runs 14 residues.

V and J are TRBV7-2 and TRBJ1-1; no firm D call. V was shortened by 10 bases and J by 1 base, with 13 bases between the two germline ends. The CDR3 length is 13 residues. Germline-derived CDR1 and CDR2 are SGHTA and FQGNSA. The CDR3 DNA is TGTGCCACCGAGGCCACCCGGAACACTGAAGCTTTCTTT. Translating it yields CATEATRNTEAFF.